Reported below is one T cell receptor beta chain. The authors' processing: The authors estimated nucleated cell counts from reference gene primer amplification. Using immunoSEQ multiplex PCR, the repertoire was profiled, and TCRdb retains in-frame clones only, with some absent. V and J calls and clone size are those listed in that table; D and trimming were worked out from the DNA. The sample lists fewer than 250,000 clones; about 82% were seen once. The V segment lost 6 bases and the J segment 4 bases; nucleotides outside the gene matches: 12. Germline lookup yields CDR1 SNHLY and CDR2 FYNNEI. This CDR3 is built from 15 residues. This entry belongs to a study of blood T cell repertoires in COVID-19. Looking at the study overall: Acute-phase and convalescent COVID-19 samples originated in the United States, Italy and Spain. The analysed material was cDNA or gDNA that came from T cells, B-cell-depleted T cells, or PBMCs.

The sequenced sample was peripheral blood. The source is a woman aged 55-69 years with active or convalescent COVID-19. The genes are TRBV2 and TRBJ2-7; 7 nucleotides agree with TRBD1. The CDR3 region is CASSARTGDSYEQYV. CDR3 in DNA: TGTGCCAGCAGCGCACGGACAGGAGATTCTTACGAGCAGTACGTC.